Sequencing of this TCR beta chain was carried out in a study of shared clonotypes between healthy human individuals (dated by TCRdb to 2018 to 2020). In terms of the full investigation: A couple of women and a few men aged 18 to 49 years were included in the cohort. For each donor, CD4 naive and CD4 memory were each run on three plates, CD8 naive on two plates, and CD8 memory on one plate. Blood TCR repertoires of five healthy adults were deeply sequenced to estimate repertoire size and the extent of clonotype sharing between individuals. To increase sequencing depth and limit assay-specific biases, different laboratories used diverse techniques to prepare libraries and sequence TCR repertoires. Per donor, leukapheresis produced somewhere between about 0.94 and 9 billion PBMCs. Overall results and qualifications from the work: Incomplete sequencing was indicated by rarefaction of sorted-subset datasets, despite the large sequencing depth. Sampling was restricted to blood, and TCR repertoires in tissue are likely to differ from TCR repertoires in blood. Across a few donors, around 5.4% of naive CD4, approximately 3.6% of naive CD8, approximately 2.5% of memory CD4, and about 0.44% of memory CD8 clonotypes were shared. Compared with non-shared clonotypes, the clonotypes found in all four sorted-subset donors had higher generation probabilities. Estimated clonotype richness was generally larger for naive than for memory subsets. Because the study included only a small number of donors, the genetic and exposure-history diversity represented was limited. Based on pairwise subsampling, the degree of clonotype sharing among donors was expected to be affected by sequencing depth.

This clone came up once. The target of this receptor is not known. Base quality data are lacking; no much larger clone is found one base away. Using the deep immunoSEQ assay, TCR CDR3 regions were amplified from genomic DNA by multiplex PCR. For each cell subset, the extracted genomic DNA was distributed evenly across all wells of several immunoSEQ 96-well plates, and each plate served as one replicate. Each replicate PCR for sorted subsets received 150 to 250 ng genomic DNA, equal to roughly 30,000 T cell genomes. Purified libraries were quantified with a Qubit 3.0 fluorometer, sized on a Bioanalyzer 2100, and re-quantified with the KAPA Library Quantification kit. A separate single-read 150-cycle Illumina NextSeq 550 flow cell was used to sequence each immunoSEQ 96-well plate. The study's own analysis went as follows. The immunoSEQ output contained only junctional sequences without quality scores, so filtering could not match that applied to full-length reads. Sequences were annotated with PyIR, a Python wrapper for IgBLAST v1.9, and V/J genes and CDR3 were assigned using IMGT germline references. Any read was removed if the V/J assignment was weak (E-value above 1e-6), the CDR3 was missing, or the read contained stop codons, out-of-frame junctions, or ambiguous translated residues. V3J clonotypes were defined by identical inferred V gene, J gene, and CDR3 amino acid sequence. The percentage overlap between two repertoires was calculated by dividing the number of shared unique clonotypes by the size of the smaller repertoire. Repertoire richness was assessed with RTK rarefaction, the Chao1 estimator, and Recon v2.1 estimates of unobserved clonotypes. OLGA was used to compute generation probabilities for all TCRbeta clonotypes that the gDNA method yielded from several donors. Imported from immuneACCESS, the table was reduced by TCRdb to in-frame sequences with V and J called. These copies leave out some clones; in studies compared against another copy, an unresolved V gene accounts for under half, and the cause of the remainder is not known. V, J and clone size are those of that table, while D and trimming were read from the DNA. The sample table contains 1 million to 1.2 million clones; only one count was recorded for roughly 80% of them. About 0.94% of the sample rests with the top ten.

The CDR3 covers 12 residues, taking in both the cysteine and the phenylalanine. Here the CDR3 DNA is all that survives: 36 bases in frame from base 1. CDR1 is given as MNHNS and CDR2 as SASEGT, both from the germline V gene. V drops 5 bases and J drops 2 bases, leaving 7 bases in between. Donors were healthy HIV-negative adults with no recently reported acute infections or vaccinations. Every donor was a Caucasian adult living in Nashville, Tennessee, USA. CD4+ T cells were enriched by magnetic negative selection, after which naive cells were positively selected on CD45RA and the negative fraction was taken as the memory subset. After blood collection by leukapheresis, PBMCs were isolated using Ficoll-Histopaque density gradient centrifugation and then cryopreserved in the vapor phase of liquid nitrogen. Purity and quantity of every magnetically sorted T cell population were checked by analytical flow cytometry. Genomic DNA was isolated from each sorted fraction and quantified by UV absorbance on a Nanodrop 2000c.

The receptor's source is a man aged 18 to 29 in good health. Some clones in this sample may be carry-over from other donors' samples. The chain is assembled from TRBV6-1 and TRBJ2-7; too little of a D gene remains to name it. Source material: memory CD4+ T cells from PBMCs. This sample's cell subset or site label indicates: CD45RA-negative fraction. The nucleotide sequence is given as TGTGCCAGCAGTCCCCCAGCCTACGAGCAGTACTTC. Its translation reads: CASSPPAYEQYF.